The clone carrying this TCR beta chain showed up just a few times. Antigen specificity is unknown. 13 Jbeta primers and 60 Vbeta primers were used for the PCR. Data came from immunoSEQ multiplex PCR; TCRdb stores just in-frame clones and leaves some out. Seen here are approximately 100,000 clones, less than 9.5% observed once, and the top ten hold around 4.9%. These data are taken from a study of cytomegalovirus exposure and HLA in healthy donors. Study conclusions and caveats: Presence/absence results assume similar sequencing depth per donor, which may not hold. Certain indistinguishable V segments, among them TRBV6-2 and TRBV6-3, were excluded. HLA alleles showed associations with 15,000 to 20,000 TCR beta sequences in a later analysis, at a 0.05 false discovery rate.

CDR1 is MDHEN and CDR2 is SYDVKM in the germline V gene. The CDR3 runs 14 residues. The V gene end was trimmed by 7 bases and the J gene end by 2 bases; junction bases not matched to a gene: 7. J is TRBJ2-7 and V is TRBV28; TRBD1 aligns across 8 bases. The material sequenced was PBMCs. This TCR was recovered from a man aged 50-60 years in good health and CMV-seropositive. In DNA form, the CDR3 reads TGTGCCAGCATAGGGACAGGAAACACCTACGAGCAGTACTTC. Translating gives CASIGTGNTYEQYF.